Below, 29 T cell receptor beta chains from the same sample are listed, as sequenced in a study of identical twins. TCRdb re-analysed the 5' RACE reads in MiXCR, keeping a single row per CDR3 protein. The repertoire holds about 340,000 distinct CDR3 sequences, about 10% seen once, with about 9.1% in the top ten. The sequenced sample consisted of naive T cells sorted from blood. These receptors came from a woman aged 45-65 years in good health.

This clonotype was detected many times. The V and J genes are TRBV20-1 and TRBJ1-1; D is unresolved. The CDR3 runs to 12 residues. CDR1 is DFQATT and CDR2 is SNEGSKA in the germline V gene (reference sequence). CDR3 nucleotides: TGCAGCGCCACTAAACTGAACACTGAAGCTTTCTTT. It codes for CSATKLNTEAFF.

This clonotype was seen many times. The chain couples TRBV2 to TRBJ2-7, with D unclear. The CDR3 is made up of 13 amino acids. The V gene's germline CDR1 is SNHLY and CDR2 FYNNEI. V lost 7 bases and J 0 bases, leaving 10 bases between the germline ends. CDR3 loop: CASNEVFSYEQYF. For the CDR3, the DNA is TGTGCCAGCAACGAGGTATTCTCCTACGAGCAGTACTTC.

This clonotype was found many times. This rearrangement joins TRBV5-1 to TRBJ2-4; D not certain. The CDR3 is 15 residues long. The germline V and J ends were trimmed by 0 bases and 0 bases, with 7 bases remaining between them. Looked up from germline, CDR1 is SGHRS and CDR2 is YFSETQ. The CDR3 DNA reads TGCGCCAGCAGCTTGGACGATCTAGCCAAAAACATTCAGTACTTC. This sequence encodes CASSLDDLAKNIQYF.

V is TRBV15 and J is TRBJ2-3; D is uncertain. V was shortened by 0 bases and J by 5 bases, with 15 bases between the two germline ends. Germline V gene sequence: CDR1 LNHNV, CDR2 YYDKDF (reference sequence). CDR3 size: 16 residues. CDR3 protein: CATSRDSAKLGDTQYF. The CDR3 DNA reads TGTGCCACCAGCAGAGATTCGGCTAAGTTAGGAGATACGCAGTATTTT.

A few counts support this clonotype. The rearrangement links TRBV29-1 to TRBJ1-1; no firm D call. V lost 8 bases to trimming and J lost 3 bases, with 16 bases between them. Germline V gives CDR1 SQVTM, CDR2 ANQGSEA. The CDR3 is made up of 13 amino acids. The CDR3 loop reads CSSVIKADTEAFF. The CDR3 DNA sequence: TGCAGCTCGGTCATCAAGGCGGACACTGAAGCTTTCTTT.

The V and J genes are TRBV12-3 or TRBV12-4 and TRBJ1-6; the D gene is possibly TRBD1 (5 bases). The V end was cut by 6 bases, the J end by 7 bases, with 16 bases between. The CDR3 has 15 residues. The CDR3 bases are TGTGCCAGCAGACGTAATGGGCAGGGAAATTCACCCCTCCACTTT. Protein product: CASRRNGQGNSPLHF.

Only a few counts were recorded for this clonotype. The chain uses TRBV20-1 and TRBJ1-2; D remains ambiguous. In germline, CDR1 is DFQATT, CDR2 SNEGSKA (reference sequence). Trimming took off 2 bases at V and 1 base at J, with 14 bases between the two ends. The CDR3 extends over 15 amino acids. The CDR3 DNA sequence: TGCAGTGCTAGAAGGAGGGATGACTTTAACTATGGCTACACCTTC. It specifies CSARRRDDFNYGYTF.

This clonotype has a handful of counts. The CDR3 DNA reads as TGCGCCAGCAGCTTGAGAGGGAAGGGGGCCATGAACACTGAAGCTTTCTTT. Translating gives CASSLRGKGAMNTEAFF. The chain combines TRBV5-1 with TRBJ1-1; 7 bases are shared with TRBD1. The CDR3 contains 17 residues. Germline loops: CDR1 SGHRS, CDR2 YFSETQ. The junction had 9 bases not matched to a gene; V was cut back by 1 base and J by 0 bases.

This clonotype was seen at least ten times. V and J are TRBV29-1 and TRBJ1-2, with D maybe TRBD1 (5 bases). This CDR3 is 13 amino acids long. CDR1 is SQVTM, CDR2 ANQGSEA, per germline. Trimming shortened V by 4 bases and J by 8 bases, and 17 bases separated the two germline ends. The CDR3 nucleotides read TGCAGCGTTGGGGAGAAGGGCTGGGGGGGCTACACCTTC. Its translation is CSVGEKGWGGYTF.

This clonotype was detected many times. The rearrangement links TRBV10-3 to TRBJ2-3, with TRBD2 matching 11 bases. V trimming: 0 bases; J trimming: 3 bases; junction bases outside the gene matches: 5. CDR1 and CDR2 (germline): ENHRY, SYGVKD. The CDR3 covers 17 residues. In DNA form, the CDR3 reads TGTGCCATCAGTGAGTCGTATCGGACTAGCGGGACAGATACGCAGTATTTT. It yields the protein CAISESYRTSGTDTQYF.

The CDR3 sequence: CASGLMEGWQPQHF. The CDR3 bases are TGTGCTAGTGGTTTAATGGAGGGTTGGCAGCCCCAGCATTTT. The chain employs TRBV12-5 and TRBJ1-5; the D is unclear. Per germline, CDR1 LGHNT and CDR2 FRNRAP. The V end was cut by 3 bases, the J end by 7 bases, with 13 bases between. The CDR3 loop spans 14 amino acids.

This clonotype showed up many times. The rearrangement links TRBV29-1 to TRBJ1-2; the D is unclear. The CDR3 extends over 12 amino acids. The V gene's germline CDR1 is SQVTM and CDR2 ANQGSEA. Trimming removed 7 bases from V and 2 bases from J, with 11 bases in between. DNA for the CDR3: TGCAGCGCCTCGCCCGGGAACTATGGCTACACCTTC. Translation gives CSASPGNYGYTF.

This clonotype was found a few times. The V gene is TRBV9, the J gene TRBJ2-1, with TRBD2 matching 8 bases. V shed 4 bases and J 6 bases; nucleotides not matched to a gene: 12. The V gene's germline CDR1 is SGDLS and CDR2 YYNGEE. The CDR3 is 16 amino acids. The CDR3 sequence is CASSREIAGISNEQFF. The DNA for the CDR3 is TGTGCCAGCAGCAGGGAGATAGCGGGAATATCCAATGAGCAGTTCTTC. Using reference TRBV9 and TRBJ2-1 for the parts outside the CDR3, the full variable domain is DSGVTQTPKHLITATGQRVTLRCSPRSGDLSVYWYQQSLDQGLQFLIQYYNGEERAKGNILERFSAQQFPDLHSELNLSSLELGDSALYFCASSREIAGISNEQFFGPGTRLTVL.

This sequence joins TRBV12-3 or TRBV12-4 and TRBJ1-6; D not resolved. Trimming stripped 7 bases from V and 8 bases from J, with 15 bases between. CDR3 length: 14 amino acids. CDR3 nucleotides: TGTGCCAGCACCACGAACCTCGGAGATTCACCCCTCCACTTT. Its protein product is CASTTNLGDSPLHF.

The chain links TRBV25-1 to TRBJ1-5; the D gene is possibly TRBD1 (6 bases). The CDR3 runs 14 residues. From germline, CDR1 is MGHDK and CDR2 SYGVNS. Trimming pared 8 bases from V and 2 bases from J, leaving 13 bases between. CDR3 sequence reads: CASQKGGRNQPQHF. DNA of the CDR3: TGTGCCAGCCAAAAGGGGGGGCGCAATCAGCCCCAGCATTTT.

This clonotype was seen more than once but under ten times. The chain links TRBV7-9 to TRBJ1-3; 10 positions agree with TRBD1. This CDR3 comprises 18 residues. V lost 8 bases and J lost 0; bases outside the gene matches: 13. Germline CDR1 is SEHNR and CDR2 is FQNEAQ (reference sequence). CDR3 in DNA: TGTGCCAGCGGACCCCGGGACAGGGGAGGGAGCTCTGGAAACACCATATATTTT. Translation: CASGPRDRGGSSGNTIYF.

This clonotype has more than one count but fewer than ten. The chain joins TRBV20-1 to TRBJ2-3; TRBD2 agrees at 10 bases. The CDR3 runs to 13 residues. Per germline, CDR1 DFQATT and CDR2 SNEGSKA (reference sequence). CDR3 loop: CSGTSGERDTQYF. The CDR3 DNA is TGCAGCGGAACTAGCGGGGAAAGAGATACGCAGTATTTT.

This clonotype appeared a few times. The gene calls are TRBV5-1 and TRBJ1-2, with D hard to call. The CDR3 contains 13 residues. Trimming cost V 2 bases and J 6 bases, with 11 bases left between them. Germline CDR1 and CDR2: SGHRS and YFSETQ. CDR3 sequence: CASSFGPVDGYTF. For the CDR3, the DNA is TGCGCCAGCAGCTTCGGGCCCGTGGATGGCTACACCTTC.

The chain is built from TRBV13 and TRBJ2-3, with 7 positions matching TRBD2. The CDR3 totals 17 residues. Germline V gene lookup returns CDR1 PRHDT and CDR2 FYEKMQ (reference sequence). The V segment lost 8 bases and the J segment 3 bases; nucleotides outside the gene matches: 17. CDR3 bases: TGTGCCAGCTATCCAGAGGGAGGGAGCAAGAGAACAGATACGCAGTATTTT. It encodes CASYPEGGSKRTDTQYF.

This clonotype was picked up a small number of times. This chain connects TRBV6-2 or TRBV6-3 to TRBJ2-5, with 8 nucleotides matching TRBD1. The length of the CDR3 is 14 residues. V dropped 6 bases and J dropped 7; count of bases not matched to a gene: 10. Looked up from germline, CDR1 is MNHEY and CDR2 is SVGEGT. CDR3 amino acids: CASSLDRAKGTQYF. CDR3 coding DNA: TGTGCCAGCAGCCTGGACAGGGCTAAGGGGACCCAGTACTTC.

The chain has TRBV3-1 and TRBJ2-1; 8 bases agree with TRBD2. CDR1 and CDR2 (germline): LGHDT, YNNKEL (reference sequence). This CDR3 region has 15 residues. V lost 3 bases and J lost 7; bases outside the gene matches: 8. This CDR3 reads CASSQVAGPGNEQFF. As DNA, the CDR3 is TGTGCCAGCAGCCAGGTAGCGGGACCCGGTAATGAGCAGTTCTTC.

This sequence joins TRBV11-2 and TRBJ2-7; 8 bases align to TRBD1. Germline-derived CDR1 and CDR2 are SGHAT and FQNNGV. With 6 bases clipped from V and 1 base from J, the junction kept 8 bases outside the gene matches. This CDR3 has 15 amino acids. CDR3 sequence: CASRPRTGRSYEQYF. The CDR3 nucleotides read TGTGCCAGCAGACCGAGGACAGGGCGGTCCTACGAGCAGTACTTC.

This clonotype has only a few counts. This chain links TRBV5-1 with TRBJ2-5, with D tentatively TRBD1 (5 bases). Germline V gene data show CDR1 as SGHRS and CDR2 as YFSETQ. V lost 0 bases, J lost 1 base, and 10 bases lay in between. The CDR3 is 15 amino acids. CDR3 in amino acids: CASSLASTVQETQYF. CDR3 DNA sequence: TGCGCCAGCAGCTTGGCCTCGACAGTCCAAGAGACCCAGTACTTC.

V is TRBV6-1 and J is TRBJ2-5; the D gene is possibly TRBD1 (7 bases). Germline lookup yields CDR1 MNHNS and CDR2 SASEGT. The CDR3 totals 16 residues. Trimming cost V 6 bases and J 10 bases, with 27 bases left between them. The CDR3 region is CASRVGGLAGLRGQYF. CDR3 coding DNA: TGTGCCAGCAGAGTAGGGGGCCTGGCGGGGCTCCGGGGCCAGTACTTC.

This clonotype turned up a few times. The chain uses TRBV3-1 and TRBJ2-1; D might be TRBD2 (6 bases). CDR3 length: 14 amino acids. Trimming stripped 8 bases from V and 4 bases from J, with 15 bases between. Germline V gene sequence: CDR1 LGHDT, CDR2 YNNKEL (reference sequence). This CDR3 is CASGGIRTYNEQFF. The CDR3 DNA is TGTGCCAGCGGGGGGATTAGGACATACAATGAGCAGTTCTTC.

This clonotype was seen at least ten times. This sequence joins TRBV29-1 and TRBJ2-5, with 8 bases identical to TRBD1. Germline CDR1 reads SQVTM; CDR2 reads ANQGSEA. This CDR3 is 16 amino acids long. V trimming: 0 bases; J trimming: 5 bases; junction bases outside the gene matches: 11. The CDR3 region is CSVEDLGTGWGETQYF. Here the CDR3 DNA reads TGCAGCGTTGAAGATCTGGGGACAGGATGGGGGGAGACCCAGTACTTC.

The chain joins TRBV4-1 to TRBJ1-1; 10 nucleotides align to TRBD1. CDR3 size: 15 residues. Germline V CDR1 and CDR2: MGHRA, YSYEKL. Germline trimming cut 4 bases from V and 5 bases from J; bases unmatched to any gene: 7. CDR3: CASSPRTGGGTEAFF. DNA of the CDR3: TGCGCCAGCAGCCCGAGGACAGGGGGAGGAACTGAAGCTTTCTTT.

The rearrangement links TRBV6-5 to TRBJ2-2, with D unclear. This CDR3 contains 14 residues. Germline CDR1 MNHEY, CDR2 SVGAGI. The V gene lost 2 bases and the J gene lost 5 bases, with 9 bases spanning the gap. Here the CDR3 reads CASSYMASTGELFF. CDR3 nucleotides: TGTGCCAGCAGTTACATGGCCTCAACCGGGGAGCTGTTTTTT.

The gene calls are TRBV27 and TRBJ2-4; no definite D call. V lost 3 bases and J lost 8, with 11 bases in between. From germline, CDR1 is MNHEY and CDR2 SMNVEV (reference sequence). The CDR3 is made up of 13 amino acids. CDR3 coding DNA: TGTGCCAGCAGTTTCATGTTCCGGGACATTCAGTACTTC. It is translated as CASSFMFRDIQYF.